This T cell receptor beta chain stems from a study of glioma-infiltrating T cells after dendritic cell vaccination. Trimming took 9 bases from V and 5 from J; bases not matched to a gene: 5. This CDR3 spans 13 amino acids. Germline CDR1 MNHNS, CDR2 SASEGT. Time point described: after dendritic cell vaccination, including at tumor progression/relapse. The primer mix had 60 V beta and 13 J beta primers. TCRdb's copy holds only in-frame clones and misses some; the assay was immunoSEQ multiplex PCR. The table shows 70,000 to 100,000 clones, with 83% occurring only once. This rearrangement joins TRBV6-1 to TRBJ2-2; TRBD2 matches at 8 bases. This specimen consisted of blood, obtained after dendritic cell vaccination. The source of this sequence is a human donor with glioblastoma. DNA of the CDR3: TGTGCCAGTTGGGGCGGGGGGACCGGGGAGCTGTTTTTT. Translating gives CASWGGGTGELFF.